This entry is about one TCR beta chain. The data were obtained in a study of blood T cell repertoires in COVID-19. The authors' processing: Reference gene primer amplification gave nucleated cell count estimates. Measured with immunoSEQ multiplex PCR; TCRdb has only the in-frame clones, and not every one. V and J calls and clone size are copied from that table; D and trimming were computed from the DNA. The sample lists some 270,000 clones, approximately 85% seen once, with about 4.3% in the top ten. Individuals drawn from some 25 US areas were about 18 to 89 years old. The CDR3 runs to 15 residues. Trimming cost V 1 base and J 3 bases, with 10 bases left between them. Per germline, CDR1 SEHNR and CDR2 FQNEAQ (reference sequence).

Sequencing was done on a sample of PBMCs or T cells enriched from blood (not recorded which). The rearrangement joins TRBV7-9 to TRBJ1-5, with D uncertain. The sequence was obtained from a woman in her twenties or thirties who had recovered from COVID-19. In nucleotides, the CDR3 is TGTGCCAGCAGCTTAGGGTTAAGCGACAATCAGCCCCAGCATTTT. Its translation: CASSLGLSDNQPQHF.